This T cell receptor (beta chain) was identified during a study of blood T cell repertoires in COVID-19 (dated by TCRdb to the early 2020s). For the study in its entirety: The collaborator samples originated in the United States, Italy and Spain and spanned the acute and convalescent phases of COVID-19. The prospective study material was composed of cDNA or gDNA derived from T cells, B-cell-depleted T cells, or PBMCs. Deeply sampled blood TCRbeta repertoires from subjects exposed to, actively infected with, or recovered from COVID-19 were included in the dataset. A freely available public database, intended as a resource for researchers studying the immune response to SARS-CoV-2, is where the repertoires were released. The samples were drawn from the first 160 participants of the ongoing ImmuneRACE study and from 1,254 subjects provided by 6 global collaborators. Sample metadata almost always included a de-identified subject ID, COVID-19 status, age in years and sex. Where available, HLA class I and class II types were obtained from metadata supplied by the sample provider rather than from assay-based typing.

Whole blood was collected in K2EDTA tubes by collaborating institutions according to the institutions' own protocols. Collaborator samples were shipped for TCRbeta analysis as frozen whole blood, isolated PBMCs, or DNA extracted from either sample type. Points the paper makes about the study in general: How much clinical and demographic metadata was included differed by source and by participant, and the metadata was provided uncurated.

Including cysteine and phenylalanine, the CDR3 has 17 amino acids. The only DNA kept is the CDR3, 51 bases in frame from the first base. From a lookup of the germline V gene (reference sequence), CDR1 and CDR2 are SGHNT and YYREEE. For this chain, trimming is 4 bases at the V end and 1 base at the J end, and the number of junction bases without a gene match is 5. TCRbeta CDR3 regions were amplified from genomic DNA using the immunoSEQ Assay, a bias-controlled multiplex PCR. For the original study's pipeline: Nucleated cell counts per sample were estimated from amplification of reference gene primers within the assay. To quantify the absolute abundance of each unique TCRbeta CDR3 rearrangement, sequence reads were collapsed and filtered. For each sample, productive Simpson clonality was calculated as the square root of Simpson's diversity index across productive rearrangements. This immuneACCESS table, as held by TCRdb, lists in-frame sequences with V and J called but not all clones. Of the missing ones, under half trace to an unresolved V gene in checked studies; the others have no known cause. V, J and clone size are those of that table, while D and trimming were read from the DNA. A total of roughly 300,000 clones appear in this sample, roughly 87% of them only once. In total, the top ten clones hold more than 7.5% of the sample.

About this clone: The antigen it binds to is not known. There are no base qualities to consult, and no much larger clone falls within one base.

The clonotype originates from a man aged 18 to 35 with active or convalescent COVID-19. The specimen was peripheral blood. The rearranged chain carries TRBV5-4 and TRBJ2-5; 15 bases in the middle match TRBD2. The DNA sequence is TGTGCCAGCAGCAGGGGACTAGCGGGGGGTATCCAAGAGACCCAGTACTTC. Translated, this gives CASSRGLAGGIQETQYF.